This entry features one T cell receptor (beta chain) sequence. No antigen is known for it. The data belong to a study of siplizumab effects on memory and regulatory T cells. Broader study findings: Reactions containing siplizumab showed mappable alloreactive CD4+ clones averaging about 70% Treg-derived, versus 25% to 30% in controls. Confirmatory evidence of suppressive function in proliferating siplizumab-culture Tregs was not obtained. Naive or memory phenotype assignment was not possible for roughly 80-96% of proliferating CD4+ or CD8+ clones.

CDR3 length: 16 amino acids. Germline assignment: CDR1 LGHNA and CDR2 YNFKEQ. After removal of 3 bases from V and 7 bases from J, the junction contained 8 bases not matched to a gene. TCR templates numbering around 9.6 x 10^4 were assayed per sample. This table comes from immunoSEQ multiplex PCR, and its TCRdb copy is limited to in-frame clones, with some not included. The sample consists of about 69,000 clones, around 90% of them appearing once. This receptor was identified in a human donor in good health. The gene calls are TRBV4-2 and TRBJ2-2, with 10 bases aligning to TRBD2. The sequencing sample was made of Tregs sorted from blood. The CDR3 reads CASSQDLAGVGGELFF. The DNA for the CDR3 is TGTGCCAGCAGCCAGGATCTAGCGGGAGTTGGCGGGGAGCTGTTTTTT.